This is a list of T cell receptor beta chains from one sample in a study of blood T cell repertoires in COVID-19. Assay: immunoSEQ multiplex PCR; the TCRdb copy retains only in-frame clones and omits some. The table includes about 250,000 clones, more than 75% detected once. What was sequenced was peripheral blood. The receptors were sampled from a woman of 80 years or more with COVID-19, enrolled during active disease. Both conserved end residues are part of each CDR3. D genes are given only for firm matches. Clone size appears in some rows only: once, few, many, or a class for an expanded clone.

size: NA; D: TRBD2; J: TRBJ2-3; V: TRBV6-2/TRBV6-3; CDR3: CASSDTSGAGDTQYF; DNA: TGTGCCAGCAGCGACACTAGCGGCGCTGGGGATACGCAGTATTTT
size: NA; D: TRBD1; J: TRBJ1-5; V: TRBV6-5; CDR3: CASRAGTGGNQPQHF; DNA: TGTGCCAGCAGAGCCGGGACAGGGGGCAATCAGCCCCAGCATTTT
size: NA; D: NA; J: TRBJ2-7; V: TRBV28; CDR3: CASSFEFDPSYEQYF; DNA: TGTGCCAGCAGTTTCGAGTTTGATCCCTCCTACGAGCAGTACTTC
size: NA; D: TRBD2; J: TRBJ2-7; V: TRBV10-2; CDR3: CASSEAGTSGDYEQYF; DNA: TGCGCCAGCAGTGAAGCCGGGACTAGCGGGGACTACGAGCAGTACTTC
size: once; D: TRBD1; J: TRBJ1-6; V: TRBV7-2; CDR3: CASSQNRGLRSPLHF; DNA: TGTGCCAGCAGCCAGAACAGGGGGCTTCGTTCACCCCTCCACTTT
size: NA; D: TRBD2; J: TRBJ2-5; V: TRBV10-1; CDR3: CASSESIAGAQETQYF; DNA: TGCGCCAGCAGTGAGTCGATAGCGGGGGCGCAAGAGACCCAGTACTTC
size: NA; D: TRBD2; J: TRBJ2-7; V: TRBV19; CDR3: CASSLTGLPYEQYF; DNA: TGTGCCAGTAGTCTTACGGGACTACCCTACGAGCAGTACTTC
size: few; D: TRBD2; J: TRBJ2-3; V: TRBV2; CDR3: CASSRGLAGTADTQYF; DNA: TGTGCCAGCAGTCGGGGACTAGCGGGGACCGCAGATACGCAGTATTTT
size: NA; D: TRBD1; J: TRBJ1-1; V: TRBV2; CDR3: CASSPTGDPNTEAFF; DNA: TGTGCCAGCAGTCCCACAGGGGACCCGAACACTGAAGCTTTCTTT
size: NA; D: TRBD1; J: TRBJ2-2; V: TRBV5-1; CDR3: CASSIGQGAGTGELFF; DNA: TGCGCCAGCAGCATAGGACAGGGGGCAGGCACCGGGGAGCTGTTTTTT
size: NA; D: NA; J: TRBJ1-2; V: TRBV3-1/TRBV3-2; CDR3: CASSQVGGKGGYTF; DNA: TGTGCCAGCAGCCAAGTTGGGGGGAAGGGAGGCTACACCTTC
size: NA; D: TRBD1; J: TRBJ1-1; V: TRBV7-9; CDR3: CASTRTGINTEAFF; DNA: TGTGCCAGCACCCGGACAGGGATAAACACTGAAGCTTTCTTT
size: NA; D: NA; J: TRBJ1-1; V: TRBV7-3; CDR3: CASSLTAGNTEAFF; DNA: TGTGCCAGCAGCTTAACCGCGGGGAACACTGAAGCTTTCTTT
size: NA; D: TRBD1; J: TRBJ2-7; V: TRBV6-5; CDR3: CASSRGTGAYEQYF; DNA: TGTGCCAGCAGTCGCGGGACAGGGGCGTACGAGCAGTACTTC
size: NA; D: NA; J: TRBJ1-3; V: TRBV21-1; CDR3: CASSTRPGTGPGNTIYF; DNA: TGTGCCAGCAGCACCCGTCCCGGGACAGGCCCTGGAAACACCATATATTTT
size: NA; D: TRBD2; J: TRBJ2-5; V: TRBV29-1; CDR3: CSVESASGGIWETQYF; DNA: TGCAGCGTTGAGTCTGCTAGCGGGGGAATTTGGGAGACCCAGTACTTC
size: NA; D: NA; J: TRBJ2-1; V: TRBV28; CDR3: CASSKGGASEQFF; DNA: TGTGCCAGCAGTAAGGGGGGGGCCAGTGAGCAGTTCTTC
size: once; D: NA; J: TRBJ2-1; V: TRBV7-9; CDR3: CASSLWGGSSYNEQFF; DNA: TGTGCCAGCAGCTTATGGGGGGGCAGCTCCTACAATGAGCAGTTCTTC
size: NA; D: TRBD1; J: TRBJ2-5; V: TRBV28; CDR3: CASSLRQGRETQYF; DNA: TGTGCCAGCAGTTTGCGACAGGGAAGGGAGACCCAGTACTTC
size: NA; D: TRBD1; J: TRBJ2-1; V: TRBV5-1; CDR3: CASSEGTVSYNEQFF; DNA: TGCGCCAGCAGCGAAGGGACAGTCTCCTACAATGAGCAGTTCTTC
size: NA; D: TRBD1; J: TRBJ1-2; V: TRBV3-1/TRBV3-2; CDR3: CASRDRASSYTF; DNA: TGTGCCAGCCGGGACAGGGCTTCTAGTTACACCTTC
size: NA; D: TRBD1; J: TRBJ1-2; V: TRBV28; CDR3: CASSFQDRGVYGYTF; DNA: TGTGCCAGCAGTTTCCAGGACAGGGGGGTCTATGGCTACACCTTC
size: NA; D: TRBD2; J: TRBJ2-1; V: TRBV6-6; CDR3: CASSSGTSGAGNEQFF; DNA: TGTGCCAGCAGTTCCGGGACTAGCGGGGCCGGGAATGAGCAGTTCTTC
size: few; D: NA; J: TRBJ2-3; V: TRBV7-5; CDR3: CARSRDNSTSTDTQYF; DNA: TGTGCCAGAAGCCGTGACAACTCCACTAGCACAGATACGCAGTATTTT
size: NA; D: NA; J: TRBJ1-1; V: TRBV2; CDR3: CASSTSQGSEAFF; DNA: TGTGCCAGCAGTACGTCACAGGGTTCTGAAGCTTTCTTT
size: NA; D: TRBD1; J: TRBJ1-6; V: TRBV5-6; CDR3: CASSIGRGLGSPLHF; DNA: TGTGCCAGCAGCATCGGCAGGGGGCTGGGCTCACCCCTCCACTTT
size: NA; D: NA; J: TRBJ1-1; V: TRBV30; CDR3: CAWGHGGTEAFF; DNA: TGTGCCTGGGGCCACGGGGGTACTGAAGCTTTCTTT
size: NA; D: NA; J: TRBJ1-1; V: TRBV9; CDR3: CASSPGASKAFF; DNA: TGTGCCAGCAGCCCAGGGGCGAGTAAAGCTTTCTTT
size: NA; D: NA; J: TRBJ1-2; V: TRBV21-1; CDR3: CASSIGDRACGYTF; DNA: TGTGCCAGCAGCATAGGGGACAGGGCGTGTGGCTACACCTTC
size: NA; D: TRBD1; J: TRBJ1-6; V: TRBV4-2; CDR3: CASSQGQGNSPLHF; DNA: TGTGCCAGCAGCCAAGGACAGGGAAATTCACCCCTCCACTTT
size: NA; D: TRBD2; J: TRBJ2-3; V: TRBV4-3; CDR3: CASSQDLTSGAGTQYF; DNA: TGCGCCAGCAGCCAAGACCTGACTAGCGGGGCGGGTACGCAGTATTTT
size: NA; D: TRBD1; J: TRBJ1-2; V: TRBV6-1; CDR3: CASSNGQGNYGYTF; DNA: TGTGCCAGCAGCAACGGACAGGGGAACTATGGCTACACCTTC
size: NA; D: TRBD1; J: TRBJ2-1; V: TRBV6-5; CDR3: CASSKPRTGGGEQFF; DNA: TGTGCCAGCAGTAAACCGCGGACAGGGGGCGGGGAGCAGTTCTTC
size: NA; D: TRBD2; J: TRBJ2-7; V: TRBV28; CDR3: CASTIGGSGVYEQYF; DNA: TGTGCCAGCACCATTGGGGGGAGCGGGGTCTACGAGCAGTACTTC
size: NA; D: NA; J: TRBJ1-3; V: TRBV5-1; CDR3: CASSLAGTGNTIYF; DNA: TGCGCCAGCAGCTTGGCAGGGACTGGAAACACCATATATTTT
size: NA; D: NA; J: TRBJ2-7; V: TRBV7-9; CDR3: CASSQGREQYF; DNA: TGTGCCAGCAGCCAGGGCAGGGAGCAGTACTTC
size: NA; D: TRBD1; J: TRBJ1-5; V: TRBV6-5; CDR3: CASTHRGSDQPQHF; DNA: TGTGCCAGCACCCACAGGGGCTCGGATCAGCCCCAGCATTTT
size: NA; D: NA; J: TRBJ1-1; V: TRBV19; CDR3: CASSIGGGLGEAFF; DNA: TGTGCCAGTAGTATTGGGGGGGGGCTTGGTGAAGCTTTCTTT
size: NA; D: NA; J: TRBJ1-1; V: TRBV3-1/TRBV3-2; CDR3: CASTSSGFDTYLNTEAFF; DNA: TGTGCCAGCACCTCCAGCGGATTCGACACCTACCTGAACACTGAAGCTTTCTTT
size: NA; D: TRBD1; J: TRBJ1-2; V: TRBV29-1; CDR3: CSVETGTGDPGYTF; DNA: TGCAGCGTTGAAACCGGGACAGGGGATCCTGGCTACACCTTC
size: NA; D: NA; J: TRBJ1-2; V: TRBV2; CDR3: CASRSGRYTF; DNA: TGTGCCAGCCGGTCTGGGCGCTACACCTTC
size: NA; D: NA; J: TRBJ2-1; V: TRBV5-1; CDR3: CASSSGDGSYNEQFF; DNA: TGCGCCAGCAGTTCAGGGGATGGCTCCTACAATGAGCAGTTCTTC